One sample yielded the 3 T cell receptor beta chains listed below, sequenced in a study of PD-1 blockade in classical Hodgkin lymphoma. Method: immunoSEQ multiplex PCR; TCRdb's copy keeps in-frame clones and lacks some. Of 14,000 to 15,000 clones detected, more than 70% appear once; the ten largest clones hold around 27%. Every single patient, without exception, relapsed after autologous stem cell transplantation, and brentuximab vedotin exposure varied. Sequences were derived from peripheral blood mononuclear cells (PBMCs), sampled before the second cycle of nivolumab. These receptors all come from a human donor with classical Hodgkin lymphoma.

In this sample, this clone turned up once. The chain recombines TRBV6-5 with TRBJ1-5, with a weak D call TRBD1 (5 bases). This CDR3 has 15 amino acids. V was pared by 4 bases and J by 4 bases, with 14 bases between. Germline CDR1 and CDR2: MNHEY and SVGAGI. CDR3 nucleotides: TGTGCCAGCAGTTTTCAGGGTCCTAATAATCAGCCCCAGCATTTT. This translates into CASSFQGPNNQPQHF.

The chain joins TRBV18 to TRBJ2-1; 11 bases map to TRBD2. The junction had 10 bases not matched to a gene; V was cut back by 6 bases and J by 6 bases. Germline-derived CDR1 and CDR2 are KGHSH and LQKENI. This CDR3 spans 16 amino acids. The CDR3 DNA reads TGTGCCAGCTCTCTGGGCCTAGCGGGGGGAACCAATGAGCAGTTCTTC. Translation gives CASSLGLAGGTNEQFF.

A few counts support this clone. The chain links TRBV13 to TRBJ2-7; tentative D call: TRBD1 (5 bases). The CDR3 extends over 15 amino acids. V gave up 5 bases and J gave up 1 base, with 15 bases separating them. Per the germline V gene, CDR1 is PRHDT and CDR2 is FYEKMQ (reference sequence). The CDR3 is CASSLKGLRSYEQYF. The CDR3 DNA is TGTGCCAGCAGCCTCAAGGGGTTAAGGTCCTACGAGCAGTACTTC.